Described below is a single T cell receptor beta chain sequence and its context. Its specificity is unknown. V was trimmed by 1 base and J by 3 bases, leaving 10 bases between them. Germline-derived CDR1 and CDR2 are LGHNA and YSLEER. The CDR3 totals 15 residues. Second-dose timings of about 4 or about 12 weeks were pooled. The data derive from a study of T cell responses to AZD1222 COVID-19 vaccine. Findings of the study overall: Spike was spanned by vaccine-associated CD4 TCRs, with dominance at 160-218 and 743-854. As reported, nearly half of all spike-specific TCRs target variant regions that are unmutated.

Produced via immunoSEQ multiplex PCR; TCRdb's table is partial and in-frame only. The data hold about 140,000 clones, with 88% observed a single time. The sequence was collected from an adult who received the AZD1222 COVID-19 vaccine. The J gene is TRBJ2-1, the V gene TRBV4-3; no clear D. The source was peripheral blood, collected 28 days after the second AZD1222 dose. The CDR3 here is CASSQVYLSYNEQFF. CDR3 nucleotide sequence: TGCGCCAGCAGCCAAGTGTATTTGAGCTACAATGAGCAGTTCTTC.